This passage covers 25 T cell receptor beta chains from one sample sequenced in a study of blood T cell repertoires in COVID-19. Clones were read by immunoSEQ multiplex PCR, and TCRdb kept only the in-frame ones, dropping some. The sample holds some 120,000 clones, almost 85% seen once. Sequencing was performed on peripheral blood. The source is a man between 70 and 80 years old with active or convalescent COVID-19.

This clone was observed once. V usage is TRBV7-2 and J usage is TRBJ1-3, with a tentative D call TRBD1 (5 bases). Germline loops: CDR1 SGHTA, CDR2 FQGNSA. The CDR3 sequence is 15 residues long. Trimming cost V 4 bases and J 4 bases, with 14 bases left between them. For the CDR3, the DNA is TGTGCCAGCAGCTCAGCCAGGGTGTTCGGAAACACCATATATTTT. This gives the protein CASSSARVFGNTIYF.

The rearrangement joins TRBV27 to TRBJ2-1; D not resolved. The germline V and J ends were trimmed by 2 bases and 0 bases, with 8 bases remaining between them. The CDR3 runs to 15 residues. Germline values: CDR1 MNHEY, CDR2 SMNVEV (reference sequence). The CDR3 DNA reads as TGTGCCAGCAGTTTACGACGGAGCTCCTACAATGAGCAGTTCTTC. Amino acid sequence: CASSLRRSSYNEQFF.

This rearrangement joins TRBV27 to TRBJ2-3; D possibly corresponds to TRBD2 (6 bases). This CDR3 is built from 17 residues. V dropped 5 bases and J dropped 0 bases, with 18 bases sitting between them. Germline assignment: CDR1 MNHEY and CDR2 SMNVEV (reference sequence). In nucleotides, the CDR3 is TGTGCCAGCAGTCCCCCGGGGGTGCGTCTCAGCACAGATACGCAGTATTTT. Protein: CASSPPGVRLSTDTQYF.

The chain combines TRBV18 with TRBJ2-7, with 9 positions matching TRBD2. V shed 0 bases and J 7 bases; nucleotides not matched to a gene: 7. Per germline, CDR1 KGHSH and CDR2 LQKENI. The CDR3 is 15 residues long. The CDR3 sequence is CASSPPGGRAWEQYF. The CDR3 bases are TGTGCCAGCTCACCACCTGGCGGGAGGGCCTGGGAGCAGTACTTC. The full variable domain, in which reference TRBV18 and TRBJ2-7 provide the parts outside the CDR3, is NAGVMQNPRHLVRRRGQEARLRCSPMKGHSHVYWYRQLPEEGLKFMVYLQKENIIDESGMPKERFSAEFPKEGPSILRIQQVVRGDSAAYFCASSPPGGRAWEQYFGPGTRLTVT.

The CDR3 sequence: CASSPERESTDTQYF. The CDR3 DNA reads TGTGCCAGCAGTCCGGAGCGGGAAAGCACAGATACGCAGTATTTT. V usage is TRBV27 and J usage is TRBJ2-3, with 7 positions matching TRBD2. Germline values: CDR1 MNHEY, CDR2 SMNVEV (reference sequence). Losses at the gene ends were 5 bases for V and 0 bases for J; bases not matched to a gene: 5. This CDR3 region has 15 residues.

The chain recombines TRBV24-1 with TRBJ1-5, with D unresolved. Germline V gene data show CDR1 as KGHDR and CDR2 as SFDVKD. The V end lost 3 bases, the J end lost 7 bases, and 15 bases lay between the germline ends. The CDR3 totals 15 residues. CDR3 nucleotides: TGTGCCACCAGTGATCCAGAGGATCCAATCCAGCCCCAGCATTTT. It encodes CATSDPEDPIQPQHF.

The V and J genes are TRBV11-3 and TRBJ1-2; perhaps TRBD1 as D (5 bases). Trimming removed 1 base from V and 3 bases from J, with 6 bases in between. Germline loops: CDR1 SGHNT, CDR2 YENEEA. The CDR3 is 13 residues long. The DNA of the CDR3 is TGTGCCAGCAGCTTAGGGGGGGACTATGGCTACACCTTC. Translating gives CASSLGGDYGYTF.

This chain uses TRBV6-2 or TRBV6-3 with TRBJ1-2, with 8 bases matching TRBD1. The germline gives CDR1 MNHEY, CDR2 SVGEGT. Unmatched junction bases numbered 4, after V lost 0 bases and J lost 4 bases. CDR3 length equals 15 residues. In nucleotides, the CDR3 is TGTGCCAGCAGTTACTCGGGGACAGGCTCCTATGGCTACACCTTC. It specifies CASSYSGTGSYGYTF.

Notes on this clone: With a much larger clone just one base away, this may be a read error. V is TRBV6-5 and J is TRBJ1-5, with D maybe TRBD1 (6 bases). V was pared by 6 bases and J by 1 base, with 10 bases between. Germline CDR1 reads MNHEY; CDR2 reads SVGAGI. The CDR3 has 14 amino acids. The CDR3 bases are TGTGCCAGCAGCTATACAGGGAGCAATCAGCCCCAGCATTTT. Translated: CASSYTGSNQPQHF.

The rearrangement uses TRBV2 and TRBJ1-2; unclear D gene. The CDR3 contains 14 residues. Germline V gene data show CDR1 as SNHLY and CDR2 as FYNNEI. Trimming pared 5 bases from V and 4 bases from J, leaving 14 bases between. CDR3 loop: CASSLEVVIYGYTF. The DNA for the CDR3 is TGTGCCAGCAGTCTGGAGGTAGTCATCTATGGCTACACCTTC. The whole variable domain, remainder taken from reference TRBV2 and TRBJ1-2, is EPEVTQTPSHQVTQMGQEVILRCVPISNHLYFYWYRQILGQKVEFLVSFYNNEISEKSEIFDDQFSVERPDGSNFTLKIRSTKLEDSAMYFCASSLEVVIYGYTFGSGTRLTVV.

The count of this clone is one. This chain connects TRBV13 to TRBJ2-7; 7 nucleotides line up with TRBD1. Trimming took 5 bases from V and 8 from J; bases not matched to a gene: 12. The germline gives CDR1 PRHDT, CDR2 FYEKMQ (reference sequence). This CDR3 has 14 amino acids. The CDR3 coding sequence is TGTGCCAGCAGCCAACAGGGGCCCGGTGGGAAGCAGTACTTC. Protein: CASSQQGPGGKQYF. Using reference TRBV13 and TRBJ2-7 for the parts outside the CDR3, the full variable domain is AAGVIQSPRHLIKEKRETATLKCYPIPRHDTVYWYQQGPGQDPQFLISFYEKMQSDKGSIPDRFSAQQFSDYHSELNMSSLELGDSALYFCASSQQGPGGKQYFGPGTRLTVT.

The chain employs TRBV6-5 and TRBJ1-6; 9 bases agree with TRBD1. Trimming cost V 5 bases and J 8 bases; bases outside gene matches: 7. CDR1 is MNHEY, CDR2 SVGAGI, per germline. The CDR3 runs 15 residues. The CDR3: CASSNRGRVDSPLHF. In nucleotides, the CDR3 is TGTGCCAGCAGTAACAGGGGGCGGGTAGATTCACCCCTCCACTTT.

The CDR3, as DNA: TGCGCCAGCAGCCAAGATCTTAGTGGTTATGGCTACACCTTC. Residues: CASSQDLSGYGYTF. The J gene is TRBJ1-2, the V gene TRBV4-1; D is unclear. The CDR3 is made up of 14 amino acids. Trimming removed 0 bases from V and 5 bases from J, with 10 bases in between. The germline CDR1 and CDR2 sequences are MGHRA and YSYEKL.

This chain links TRBV30 with TRBJ1-5, with 9 bases lining up with TRBD1. This CDR3 region has 16 residues. Losses at the gene ends were 0 bases for V and 5 bases for J; bases not matched to a gene: 8. CDR1 GTSNPN and CDR2 SVGIG come from the germline V gene (reference sequence). The CDR3, as DNA: TGTGCCTGGAGTGTACCTGGACAGGGGACTCATCAGCCCCAGCATTTT. The encoded protein is CAWSVPGQGTHQPQHF. Based on the CDR3 plus reference TRBV30 and TRBJ1-5, the full variable domain is SQTIHQWPATLVQPVGSPLSLECTVEGTSNPNLYWYRQAAGRGLQLLFYSVGIGQISSEVPQNLSASRPQDRQFILSSKKLLLSDSGFYLCAWSVPGQGTHQPQHFGDGTRLSIL.

The chain has TRBV7-2 and TRBJ2-7; 7 bases are shared with TRBD1. This CDR3 has 16 amino acids. V was clipped by 2 bases and J by 0 bases; unmatched bases: 7. The V gene's germline CDR1 is SGHTA and CDR2 FQGNSA. In DNA form, the CDR3 reads TGTGCCAGCAGCTTAAGGTCCCGGGACAGCTCCTACGAGCAGTACTTC. Protein product: CASSLRSRDSSYEQYF.

The rearrangement uses TRBV7-8 and TRBJ1-2; 7 positions agree with TRBD1. The V gene end was trimmed by 1 base and the J gene end by 4 bases; junction bases not matched to a gene: 9. Germline assignment: CDR1 SGHVS and CDR2 FQNEAQ. The CDR3 length is 16 residues. Here the CDR3 DNA reads TGTGCCAGCAGCTTAGGGGGCAGGGGGTATAGCTATGGCTACACCTTC. Translation: CASSLGGRGYSYGYTF.

The DNA for the CDR3 is TGTGCCAGCAGGCGGACTAGCGGGAGCTCCTACAATGAGCAGTTCTTC. It encodes CASRRTSGSSYNEQFF. V gene TRBV3-1 (or the pseudogene TRBV3-2) combines with J gene TRBJ2-1, with TRBD2 matching 13 bases. The CDR3 contains 16 residues. The germline CDR1 and CDR2 sequences are LGHDT and YNNKEL (reference sequence). Germline trimming cut 6 bases from V and 0 bases from J; bases unmatched to any gene: 2.

The rearrangement joins TRBV14 to TRBJ1-1; no clear D gene. CDR3 length equals 13 residues. The V end was cut by 2 bases, the J end by 1 base, with 5 bases between. Germline CDR1 and CDR2: SGHDN and FVKESK. CDR3 region: CASSQSKNTEAFF. CDR3 DNA sequence: TGTGCCAGCAGCCAAAGCAAGAACACTGAAGCTTTCTTT.

The J gene is TRBJ2-6, the V gene TRBV18; a weak D match, TRBD1 (5 bases). Trimming stripped 0 bases from V and 2 bases from J, with 8 bases between. The germline V gene has CDR1 KGHSH and CDR2 LQKENI. This CDR3 has 16 residues. This CDR3 is CASSPPVGAGANVLTF. The CDR3 DNA reads as TGTGCCAGCTCACCACCCGTAGGGGCTGGGGCCAACGTCCTGACTTTC.

V usage is TRBV6-2 or TRBV6-3 and J usage is TRBJ2-5; D remains unclear. Germline V CDR1 and CDR2: MNHEY, SVGEGT. The V end lost 5 bases, the J end lost 4 bases, and 11 bases lay between the germline ends. The CDR3 totals 13 residues. CDR3 protein: CASSTAWIETQYF. For the CDR3, the DNA is TGTGCCAGCAGTACAGCCTGGATAGAGACCCAGTACTTC.

The V and J genes are TRBV4-2 and TRBJ1-2; D gene unclear. V shed 0 bases and J shed 4 bases, with 9 bases lying between them. This CDR3 region has 14 residues. Germline CDR1 LGHNA, CDR2 YNFKEQ. The CDR3 loop reads CASSQDQMSYGYTF. CDR3 DNA sequence: TGTGCCAGCAGCCAAGATCAAATGAGCTATGGCTACACCTTC.

The chain joins TRBV18 to TRBJ1-2; D is undetermined. V shed 4 bases and J shed 7 bases, with 16 bases lying between them. This CDR3 spans 14 amino acids. Germline V CDR1 and CDR2: KGHSH, LQKENI. The CDR3 loop reads CASSQTSLRSGYTF. The CDR3 DNA sequence: TGTGCCAGCTCACAGACATCCCTTCGAAGTGGCTACACCTTC.

The chain has TRBV5-5 and TRBJ1-5, with D possibly matching TRBD1 (5 bases). Between the trimmed V and J ends, which lost 0 bases and 6 bases, there was a span of 13 bases. The CDR3 sequence is 15 residues long. Germline-derived CDR1 and CDR2 are SGHKS and YYEKEE (reference sequence). CDR3 residues: CASSLEGAVGQPQHF. The DNA of the CDR3 is TGTGCCAGCAGCTTGGAAGGGGCTGTGGGTCAGCCCCAGCATTTT.

Written as DNA, the CDR3 is TGCGCCAGCAGCCAAGAGGGCCTAGCGGGACGCTCCTACGAGCAGTACTTC. It yields the protein CASSQEGLAGRSYEQYF. The V call is TRBV4-3, the J call TRBJ2-7; 9 nucleotides match TRBD2. Germline-derived CDR1 and CDR2 are LGHNA and YSLEER. The CDR3 is made up of 17 amino acids. The trim removed 0 bases at V and 0 bases at J, leaving 6 bases unmatched.

The CDR3 protein is CASSLDRNNQPQHF. CDR3 coding DNA: TGTGCCAGCAGCTTGGACAGAAACAATCAGCCCCAGCATTTT. The chain couples TRBV5-6 to TRBJ1-5; D gene unclear. Per the germline V gene, CDR1 is SGHDT and CDR2 is YYEEEE. The CDR3 has 14 residues. The V gene lost 0 bases and the J gene lost 3 bases, with 7 bases spanning the gap.